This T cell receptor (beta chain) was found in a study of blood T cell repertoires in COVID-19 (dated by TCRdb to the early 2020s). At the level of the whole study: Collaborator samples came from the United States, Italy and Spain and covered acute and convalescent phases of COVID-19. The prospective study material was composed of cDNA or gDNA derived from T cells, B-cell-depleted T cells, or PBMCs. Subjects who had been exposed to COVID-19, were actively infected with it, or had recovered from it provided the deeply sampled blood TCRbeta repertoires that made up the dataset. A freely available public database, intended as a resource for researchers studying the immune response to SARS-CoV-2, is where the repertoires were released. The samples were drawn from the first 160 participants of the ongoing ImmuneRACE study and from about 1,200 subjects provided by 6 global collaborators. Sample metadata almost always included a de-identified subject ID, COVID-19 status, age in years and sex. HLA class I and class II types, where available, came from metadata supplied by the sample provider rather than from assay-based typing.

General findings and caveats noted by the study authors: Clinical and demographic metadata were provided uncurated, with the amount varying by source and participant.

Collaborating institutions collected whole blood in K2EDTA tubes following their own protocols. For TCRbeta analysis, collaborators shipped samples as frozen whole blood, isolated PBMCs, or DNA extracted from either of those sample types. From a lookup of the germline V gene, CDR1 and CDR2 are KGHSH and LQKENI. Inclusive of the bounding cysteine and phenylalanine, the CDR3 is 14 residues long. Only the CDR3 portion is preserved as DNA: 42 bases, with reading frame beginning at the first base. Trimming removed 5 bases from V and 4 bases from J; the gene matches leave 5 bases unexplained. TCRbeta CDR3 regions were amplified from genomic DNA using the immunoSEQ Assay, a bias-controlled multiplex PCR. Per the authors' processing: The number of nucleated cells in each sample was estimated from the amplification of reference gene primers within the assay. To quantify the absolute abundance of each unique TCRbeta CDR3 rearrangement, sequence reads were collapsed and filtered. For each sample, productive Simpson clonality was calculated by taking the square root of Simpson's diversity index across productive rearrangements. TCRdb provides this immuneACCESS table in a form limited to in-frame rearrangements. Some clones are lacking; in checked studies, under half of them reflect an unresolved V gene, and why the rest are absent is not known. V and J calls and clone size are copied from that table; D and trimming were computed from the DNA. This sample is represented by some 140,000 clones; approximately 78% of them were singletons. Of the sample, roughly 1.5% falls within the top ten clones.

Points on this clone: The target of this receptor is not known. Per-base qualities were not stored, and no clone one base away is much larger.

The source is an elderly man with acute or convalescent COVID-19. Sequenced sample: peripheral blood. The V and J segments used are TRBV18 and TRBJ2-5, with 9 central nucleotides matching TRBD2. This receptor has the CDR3 CASSAGLAIETQYF. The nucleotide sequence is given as TGTGCCAGCTCAGCGGGACTAGCCATAGAGACCCAGTACTTC.